This T cell receptor (beta chain) derives from a study of CD8 T cells in ankylosing spondylitis (dated by TCRdb to 2016 to 2017). About the full investigation: T cell receptor beta repertoires were profiled in healthy donors and ankylosing spondylitis patients so that disease-linked TCR variants could be found. In total, the full study cohort was made up of 95 to 110 healthy donors and 25 ankylosing spondylitis patients. Peripheral blood was sampled, and synovial fluid was additionally collected from ankylosing spondylitis patients.

As encoded in the germline V gene, CDR1 is SQVTM while CDR2 is ANQGSEA. Including cysteine and phenylalanine, the CDR3 has 12 amino acids. The read is trimmed to its CDR3 DNA, 36 bases read in frame from base 1. Relative to germline, V is 7 bases shorter and J is 2 bases shorter, with 12 bases between their ends. The data were produced on an Illumina HiSeq 2500. Quantitative 5'-RACE with molecular barcodes was used to prepare TCR beta libraries. Per the source publication's procedure: A new computational method, built on a probabilistic model of VDJ rearrangement, was used to identify disease-linked TCR variants. TCRdb reprocessing: public reads trimmed at Q25 with fastp, clones called with MiXCR, in-frame beta chains kept. Under each unique CDR3 protein, matching rows form one entry showing the most common genes and DNA. The V and J calls shown here were made by TCRdb, not taken from the authors' results. The sample includes 200,000 to 250,000 distinct CDR3 sequences, with 30% to 35% observed a single time. Roughly 4.2% of the sample rests with the top ten.

A few counts support this clonotype. Which antigen it targets is not known. No much larger clone exists at a distance of one base, and base qualities are not known. On the study overall, not on this receptor specifically: Blood from ankylosing spondylitis patients appeared to be characterized by a TCR beta motif made up of under ten highly homologous amino acid variants. The disease-linked clones showed a CD8+ phenotype and occurred at relatively low frequencies in peripheral blood. Significant enrichment of the disease-linked clones was reported in matched synovial fluid samples from ankylosing spondylitis patients. Some TCR beta motif variants had previously been reported in synovial fluid and blood of reactive arthritis patients, which suggested common disease-initiation mechanisms.

The rearrangement joined TRBV29-1 to TRBJ2-7, with the D assignment possibly TRBD1 or TRBD2, given 6 matching bases for each. The sequencing sample was made of blood, either unsorted or a sorted T cell fraction (not recorded which). The source is a male donor with ankylosing spondylitis or in good health (not recorded which). The CDR3 has the sequence CSASEGAYEQYF. Here is the DNA: TGCAGCGCCTCGGAGGGGGCCTACGAGCAGTACTTC.